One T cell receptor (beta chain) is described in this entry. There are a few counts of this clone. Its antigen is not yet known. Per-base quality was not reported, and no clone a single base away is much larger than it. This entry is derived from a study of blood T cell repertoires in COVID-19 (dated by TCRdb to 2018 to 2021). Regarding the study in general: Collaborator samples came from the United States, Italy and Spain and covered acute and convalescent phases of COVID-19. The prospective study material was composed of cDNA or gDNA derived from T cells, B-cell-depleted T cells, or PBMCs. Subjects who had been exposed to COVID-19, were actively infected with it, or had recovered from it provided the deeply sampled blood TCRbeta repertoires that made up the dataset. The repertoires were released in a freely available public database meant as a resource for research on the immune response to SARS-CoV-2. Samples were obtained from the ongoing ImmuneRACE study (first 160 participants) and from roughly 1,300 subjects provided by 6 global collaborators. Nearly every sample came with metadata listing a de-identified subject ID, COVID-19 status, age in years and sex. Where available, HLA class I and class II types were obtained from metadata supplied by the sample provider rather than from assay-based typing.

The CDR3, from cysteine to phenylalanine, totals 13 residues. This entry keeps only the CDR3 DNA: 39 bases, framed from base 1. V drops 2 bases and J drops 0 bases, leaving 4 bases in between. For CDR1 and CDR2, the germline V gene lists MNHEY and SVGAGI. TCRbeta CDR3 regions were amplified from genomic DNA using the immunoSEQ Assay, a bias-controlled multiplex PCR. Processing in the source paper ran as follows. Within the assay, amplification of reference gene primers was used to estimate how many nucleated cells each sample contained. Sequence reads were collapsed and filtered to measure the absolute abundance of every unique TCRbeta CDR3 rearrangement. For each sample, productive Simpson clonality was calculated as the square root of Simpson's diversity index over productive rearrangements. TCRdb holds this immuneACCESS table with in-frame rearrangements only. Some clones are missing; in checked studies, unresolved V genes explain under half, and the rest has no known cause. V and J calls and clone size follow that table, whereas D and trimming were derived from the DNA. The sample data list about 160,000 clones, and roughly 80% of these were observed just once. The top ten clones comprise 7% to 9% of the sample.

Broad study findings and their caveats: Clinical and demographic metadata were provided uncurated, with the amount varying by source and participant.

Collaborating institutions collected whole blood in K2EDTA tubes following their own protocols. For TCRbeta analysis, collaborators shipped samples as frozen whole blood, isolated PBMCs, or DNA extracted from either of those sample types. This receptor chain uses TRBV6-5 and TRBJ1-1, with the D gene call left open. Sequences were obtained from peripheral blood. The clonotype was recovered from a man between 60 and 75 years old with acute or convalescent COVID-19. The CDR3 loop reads CASSYRVNTEAFF. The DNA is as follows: TGTGCCAGCAGTTACAGAGTGAACACTGAAGCTTTCTTT.